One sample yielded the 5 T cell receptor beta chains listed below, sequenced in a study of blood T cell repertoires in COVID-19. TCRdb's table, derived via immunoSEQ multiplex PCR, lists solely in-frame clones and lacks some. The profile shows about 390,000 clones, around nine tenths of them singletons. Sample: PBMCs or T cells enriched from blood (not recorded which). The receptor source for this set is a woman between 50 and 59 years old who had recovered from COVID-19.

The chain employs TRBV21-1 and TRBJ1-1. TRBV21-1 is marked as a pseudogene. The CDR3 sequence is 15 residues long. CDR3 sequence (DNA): TGTGCCAGCAGCAAAAAGGAGTACATGAACACTGAAGCTTTCTTT. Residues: CASSKKEYMNTEAFF.

CDR3 coding DNA: TGTGCCAGCTCTCAATCCCTAGGACAGGGGACGAACACTGAAGCTTTCTTT. This encodes CASSQSLGQGTNTEAFF. The chain joins TRBV25-1 to TRBJ1-1, with 9 positions matching TRBD1. The CDR3 totals 17 residues. CDR1 MGHDK and CDR2 SYGVNS come from the germline V gene. The V segment lost 8 bases and the J segment 1 base; nucleotides outside the gene matches: 14.

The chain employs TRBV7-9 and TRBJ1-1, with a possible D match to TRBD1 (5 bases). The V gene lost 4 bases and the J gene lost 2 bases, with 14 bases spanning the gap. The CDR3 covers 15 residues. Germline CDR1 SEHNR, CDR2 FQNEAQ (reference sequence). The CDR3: CASSSRQIVNTEAFF. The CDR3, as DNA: TGTGCCAGCAGCTCACGACAGATAGTCAACACTGAAGCTTTCTTT. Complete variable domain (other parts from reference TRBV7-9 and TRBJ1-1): DTGVSQNPRHKITKRGQNVTFRCDPISEHNRLYWYRQTLGQGPEFLTYFQNEAQLEKSRLLSDRFSAERPKGSFSTLEIQRTEQGDSAMYLCASSSRQIVNTEAFFGQGTRLTVV.

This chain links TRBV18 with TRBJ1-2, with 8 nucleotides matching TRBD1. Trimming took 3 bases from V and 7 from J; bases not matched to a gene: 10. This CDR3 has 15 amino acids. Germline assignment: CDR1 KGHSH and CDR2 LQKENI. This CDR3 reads CASSPPGGQGGGYTF. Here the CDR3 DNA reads TGTGCCAGCTCACCCCCCGGAGGACAGGGCGGTGGCTACACCTTC. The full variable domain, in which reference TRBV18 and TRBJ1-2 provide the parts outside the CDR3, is NAGVMQNPRHLVRRRGQEARLRCSPMKGHSHVYWYRQLPEEGLKFMVYLQKENIIDESGMPKERFSAEFPKEGPSILRIQQVVRGDSAAYFCASSPPGGQGGGYTFGSGTRLTVV.

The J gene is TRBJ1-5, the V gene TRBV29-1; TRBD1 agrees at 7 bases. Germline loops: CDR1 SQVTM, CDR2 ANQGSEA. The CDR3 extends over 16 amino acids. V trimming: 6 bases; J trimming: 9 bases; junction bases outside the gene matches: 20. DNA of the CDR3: TGCAGCGTCGCAGGACAGGCTCCGATCAGGTTTGGGCCCCAGCATTTT. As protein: CSVAGQAPIRFGPQHF.